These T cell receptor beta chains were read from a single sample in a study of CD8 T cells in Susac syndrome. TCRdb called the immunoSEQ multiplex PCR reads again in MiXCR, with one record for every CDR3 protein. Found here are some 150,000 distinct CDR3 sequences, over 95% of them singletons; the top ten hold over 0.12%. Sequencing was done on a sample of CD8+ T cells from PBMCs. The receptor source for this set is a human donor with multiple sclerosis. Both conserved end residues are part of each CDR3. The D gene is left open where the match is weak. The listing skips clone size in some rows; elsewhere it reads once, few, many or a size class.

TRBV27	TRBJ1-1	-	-	CASKMNTEAFF	TGTGCCAGCAAGATGAACACTGAAGCTTTCTTT
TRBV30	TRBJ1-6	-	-	CAWSEYNSPLHF	TGTGCCTGGAGCGAGTATAATTCACCCCTCCACTTT
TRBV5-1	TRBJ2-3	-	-	CASSLPSSTDTQYF	TGCGCCAGCAGCTTGCCCTCTAGCACAGATACGCAGTATTTT
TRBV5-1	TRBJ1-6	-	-	CASSLLGELEPLHF	TGCGCCAGCAGCTTGTTAGGGGAGTTGGAACCCCTCCACTTT
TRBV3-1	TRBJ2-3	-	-	CASSQDLVAPPFTDTQYF	TGTGCCAGCAGCCAAGATTTGGTAGCCCCTCCGTTCACAGATACGCAGTATTTT
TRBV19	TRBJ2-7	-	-	CASSPSNYEQYF	TGTGCCAGTAGTCCGAGCAACTACGAGCAGTACTTC
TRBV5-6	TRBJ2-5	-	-	CASSLYQGMSETQYF	TGTGCCAGCAGCTTGTATCAGGGTATGTCAGAGACCCAGTACTTC
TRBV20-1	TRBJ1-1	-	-	CSASPMEARTEAFF	TGCAGTGCTTCCCCGATGGAGGCGAGGACTGAAGCTTTCTTT
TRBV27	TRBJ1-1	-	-	CASSLASFNTEAFF	TGTGCCAGCAGTTTAGCCTCCTTTAACACTGAAGCTTTCTTT
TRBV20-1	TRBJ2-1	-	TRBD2	CSARVRGTSGSEQFF	TGCAGTGCTAGAGTAAGGGGGACTAGCGGGAGTGAGCAGTTCTTC
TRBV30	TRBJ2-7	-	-	CAWSTGATYEQYF	TGTGCCTGGAGTACCGGGGCGACCTACGAGCAGTACTTC
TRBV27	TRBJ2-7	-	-	CASSLRPAYEQYF	TGTGCCAGCAGTTTAAGGCCCGCCTACGAGCAGTACTTC
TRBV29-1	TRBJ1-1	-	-	CSVDGTTNTEAFF	TGCAGCGTGGACGGGACAACAAACACTGAAGCTTTCTTT
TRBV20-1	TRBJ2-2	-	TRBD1	CSGKGTGDTGELFF	TGCAGTGGGAAGGGTACAGGGGACACCGGGGAGCTGTTTTTT
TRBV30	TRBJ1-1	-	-	CARRAYTEAFF	TGTGCCCGCCGGGCCTACACTGAAGCTTTCTTT
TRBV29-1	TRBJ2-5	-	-	CSVQTLDQETQYF	TGCAGCGTTCAGACCCTGGACCAAGAGACCCAGTACTTC
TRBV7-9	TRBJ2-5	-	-	CASSHPFLRVETQYF	TGTGCCAGCAGCCACCCCTTCTTGAGGGTGGAGACCCAGTACTTC
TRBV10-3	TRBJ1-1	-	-	CAISDRGGTEAFF	TGTGCCATCAGTGACAGGGGAGGCACTGAAGCTTTCTTT
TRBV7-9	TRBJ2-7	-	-	CASSLAGTGQGDEQYF	TGTGCCAGCAGCTTAGCCGGGACGGGTCAGGGTGACGAGCAGTACTTC
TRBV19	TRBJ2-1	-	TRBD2	CASSSTSGGSYNEQFF	TGTGCCAGTAGCAGTACTAGCGGGGGGTCCTACAATGAGCAGTTCTTC
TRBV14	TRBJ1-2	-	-	CASSPNPTGFYGYTF	TGTGCCAGCAGCCCGAACCCGACAGGCTTCTATGGCTACACCTTC
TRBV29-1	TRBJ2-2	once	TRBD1	CSALRGRDTGELFF	TGCAGCGCCCTCAGGGGGCGCGACACCGGGGAGCTGTTTTTT
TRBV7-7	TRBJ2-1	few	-	CASSLGESSYNEQFF	TGTGCTAGCAGCTTAGGGGAGAGCTCCTACAATGAGCAGTTCTTC
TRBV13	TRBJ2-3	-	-	CASSAGREDTQYF	TGTGCCAGCAGCGCGGGACGAGAAGATACGCAGTATTTT
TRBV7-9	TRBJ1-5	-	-	CASSSGLQPQHF	TGTGCCAGCAGCTCAGGGCTTCAGCCCCAGCATTTT
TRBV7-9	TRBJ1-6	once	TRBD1	CASSLPGGSGSPLHF	TGTGCCAGCAGCTTACCAGGGGGCTCTGGTTCACCCCTCCACTTT
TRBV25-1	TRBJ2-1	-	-	CASSEWNSPNVNEQFF	TGTGCCAGCAGTGAATGGAACAGCCCAAATGTCAATGAGCAGTTCTTC
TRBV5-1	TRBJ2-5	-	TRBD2	CASKQTSGARETQYF	TGCGCCAGCAAGCAGACTAGCGGAGCTCGAGAGACCCAGTACTTC
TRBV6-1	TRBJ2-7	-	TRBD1	CASSVLAEGQGTYEQYF	TGTGCCAGCAGTGTCTTGGCAGAGGGACAGGGGACCTACGAGCAGTACTTC
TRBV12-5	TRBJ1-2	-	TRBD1	CASGLGGSKRYTF	TGTGCTAGTGGTTTAGGGGGCAGCAAGCGCTACACCTTC
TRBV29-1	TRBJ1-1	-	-	CSTHGGDTEAFF	TGCAGCACCCACGGGGGAGACACTGAAGCTTTCTTT
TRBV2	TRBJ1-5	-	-	CASSEPLLNQPQHF	TGTGCCAGCAGTGAACCGCTTCTGAATCAGCCCCAGCATTTT
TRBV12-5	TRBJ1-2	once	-	CASGLAGSRGYTF	TGTGCTAGTGGTTTGGCTGGCTCGAGAGGCTACACCTTC
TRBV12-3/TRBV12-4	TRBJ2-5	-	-	CASSWVTETQYF	TGTGCCAGCAGTTGGGTGACAGAGACCCAGTACTTC
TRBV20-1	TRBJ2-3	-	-	CSAQGGEDTQYF	TGCAGTGCTCAGGGGGGCGAAGATACGCAGTATTTT
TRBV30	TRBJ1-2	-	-	CAWGNGRVYGYTF	TGTGCCTGGGGTAATGGCAGGGTCTATGGCTACACCTTC
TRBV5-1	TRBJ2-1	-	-	CASSLGGVISSYNEQFF	TGCGCCAGCAGCTTGGGAGGCGTGATTAGCTCCTACAATGAGCAGTTCTTC
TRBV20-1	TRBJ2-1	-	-	CSARAIGGSSYNEQFF	TGCAGTGCTAGAGCCATCGGGGGAAGCTCCTACAATGAGCAGTTCTTC
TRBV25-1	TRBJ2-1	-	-	CASSEFVEQFF	TGTGCCAGCAGTGAATTCGTTGAGCAGTTCTTC
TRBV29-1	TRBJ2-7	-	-	CSVVSSDLYEQYF	TGCAGCGTTGTAAGTTCAGATCTCTACGAGCAGTACTTC
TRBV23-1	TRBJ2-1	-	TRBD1	CASSRAGTGRFGDEQFF	TGCGCCAGCAGTCGAGCCGGGACAGGGAGGTTTGGCGATGAGCAGTTCTTC
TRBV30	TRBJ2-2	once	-	CAWSGDTGELFF	TGTGCCTGGTCCGGGGACACCGGGGAGCTGTTTTTT
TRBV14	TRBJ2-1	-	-	CASSLIRGANEQFF	TGTGCCAGCAGCCTAATTCGGGGCGCAAATGAGCAGTTCTTC
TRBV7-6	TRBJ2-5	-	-	CASSLVGVGEQETQYF	TGTGCCAGCAGCTTAGTTGGTGTCGGGGAACAAGAGACCCAGTACTTC
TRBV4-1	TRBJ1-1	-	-	CASSQEWTENTEAFF	TGCGCCAGCAGCCAAGAATGGACAGAGAACACTGAAGCTTTCTTT
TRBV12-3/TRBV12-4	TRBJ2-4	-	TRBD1	CASRTGQGSPLAKNIQYF	TGTGCCAGCAGAACGGGACAGGGGAGTCCATTAGCCAAAAACATTCAGTACTTC
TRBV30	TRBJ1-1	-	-	CAWGLGNTEAFF	TGTGCCTGGGGCCTCGGGAACACTGAAGCTTTCTTT
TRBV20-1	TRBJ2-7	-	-	CSARDTTGAYEQYF	TGCAGTGCTAGAGATACGACGGGGGCCTACGAGCAGTACTTC
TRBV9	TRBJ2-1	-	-	CASSVSNNEQFF	TGTGCCAGCAGCGTTTCCAACAATGAGCAGTTCTTC
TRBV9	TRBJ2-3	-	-	CASSAPITDTQYF	TGTGCCAGCAGCGCTCCTATCACAGATACGCAGTATTTT
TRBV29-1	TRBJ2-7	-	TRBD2	CSVELTSGGYEQYF	TGCAGCGTTGAACTTACTAGCGGGGGTTACGAGCAGTACTTC
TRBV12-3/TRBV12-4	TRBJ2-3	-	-	CASGPGDTQYF	TGTGCCAGCGGCCCGGGAGATACGCAGTATTTT
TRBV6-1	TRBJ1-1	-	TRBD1	CASSARDRGWLYAEAFF	TGTGCCAGCAGTGCCCGGGACAGAGGTTGGTTGTACGCTGAAGCTTTCTTT